Shown below are 9 T cell receptor beta chains from a single sample sequenced in a study of shared clonotypes between healthy human individuals. Generated by immunoSEQ multiplex PCR, the TCRdb table keeps only in-frame clones and is missing some. The sample lists around 200,000 clones, 60% to 75% occurring once. The sequenced sample consisted of memory CD4+ T cells sorted from blood. The subset denotes: CD45RA-negative fraction. All receptors come from a man between 25 and 39 years old in good health.

The chain links TRBV11-2 to TRBJ2-2; 11 bases map to TRBD2. This CDR3 spans 12 amino acids. Germline trimming cut 11 bases from V and 4 bases from J; bases unmatched to any gene: 0. Germline-derived CDR1 and CDR2 are SGHAT and FQNNGV. The CDR3 DNA follows: TGTGCCGGGACTAGCGGCACCGGGGAGCTGTTTTTT. Its protein is CAGTSGTGELFF.

V is TRBV2 and J is TRBJ2-5, with 7 bases lining up with TRBD2. Germline assignment: CDR1 SNHLY and CDR2 FYNNEI. V lost 7 bases, J lost 4 bases, and 6 bases stayed unmatched. There are 13 residues in the CDR3. In DNA form, the CDR3 reads TGTGCCAGCATCGGAGGGGAGGGAGAGACCCAGTACTTC. This gives the protein CASIGGEGETQYF.

This clone was detected only a few times. The genes are TRBV5-4 and TRBJ2-2, with TRBD1 matching over 8 bases. This CDR3 has 17 residues. Per germline, CDR1 SGHNT and CDR2 YYREEE (reference sequence). V lost 0 bases and J lost 2; bases outside the gene matches: 6. For the CDR3, the DNA is TGTGCCAGCAGCTTGGCCGTAGGGACAGGAAACACCGGGGAGCTGTTTTTT. Its protein is CASSLAVGTGNTGELFF.

The chain uses TRBV5-6 and TRBJ2-7, with 11 bases lining up with TRBD2. Germline V gene lookup returns CDR1 SGHDT and CDR2 YYEEEE. Trimming cost V 5 bases and J 4 bases; bases outside gene matches: 8. The CDR3 covers 15 residues. CDR3 sequence (DNA): TGTGCCAGCAGGAACCAACTAGCGGGAGCATACGAGCAGTACTTC. This translates into CASRNQLAGAYEQYF.

This clone was counted at least ten times. J is TRBJ2-1 and V is TRBV5-4; D perhaps matches TRBD2 (6 bases). The germline V and J ends were trimmed by 0 bases and 12 bases, with 22 bases remaining between them. Germline V gives CDR1 SGHNT, CDR2 YYREEE (reference sequence). The CDR3 is 16 residues long. For the CDR3, the DNA is TGTGCCAGCAGCTTGGAAAGCGGGCGCCCTACCCTAGGGCAGTTCTTC. It specifies CASSLESGRPTLGQFF.

The chain links TRBV14 to TRBJ2-7, with a tentative D call TRBD2 (5 bases). The CDR3 runs 14 residues. Looked up from germline, CDR1 is SGHDN and CDR2 is FVKESK. V was shortened by 4 bases and J by 7 bases, with 17 bases between the two germline ends. DNA of the CDR3: TGTGCCAGCAGCCTTCGTCAGATCCGAGGGGAGCAGTACTTC. Translating it yields CASSLRQIRGEQYF. Looking up the rest from reference TRBV14 and TRBJ2-7 gives the full variable domain: EAGVTQFPSHSVIEKGQTVTLRCDPISGHDNLYWYRRVMGKEIKFLLHFVKESKQDESGMPNNRFLAERTGGTYSTLKVQPAELEDSGVYFCASSLRQIRGEQYFGPGTRLTVT.

The rearrangement joins TRBV21-1 to TRBJ1-5. TRBV21-1 is classified as a pseudogene. The CDR3 contains 10 residues. The CDR3 region has the DNA TGTGCCAGCATCGATCAGCCCCAGCATTTT. It codes for CASIDQPQHF.

This clone was recorded a few times. The chain employs TRBV19 and TRBJ2-5; unclear D gene. Deletions cut 10 bases from V and 2 bases from J, with 8 bases between. Germline CDR1 reads LNHDA; CDR2 reads SQIVND (reference sequence). The CDR3 is 11 amino acids. The CDR3 DNA sequence: TGTGCCACTGAACAACAAGAGACCCAGTACTTC. Translated: CATEQQETQYF.

This clone was recorded only once. The DNA for the CDR3 is TGTGCCAGCCGGACAGGGTATCAGCCCCAGCATTTT. Translated, it gives CASRTGYQPQHF. The chain couples TRBV28 to TRBJ1-5; the match to TRBD1 covers 8 bases. Germline V gene sequence: CDR1 MDHEN, CDR2 SYDVKM. Losses at the gene ends were 8 bases for V and 5 bases for J; bases not matched to a gene: 2. This CDR3 has 12 residues.